The T cell receptor (beta chain) under discussion was sequenced for a study of blood T cells in healthy people across ages. For the second PCR, which ran for about 6 to 12 cycles, a sample-barcoded 5' primer and a J-beta primer mix were used. A 12-random-nucleotide template-switch adaptor tagged each cDNA molecule. TCRdb redid the calling of the 5' RACE reads with MiXCR, one entry per CDR3 protein. The sample contains around 750,000 distinct CDR3 sequences, 40% to 65% of which appear only once. With 6 bases clipped from V and 2 bases from J, the junction kept 9 bases outside the gene matches. Germline CDR1 SGHAT, CDR2 FQNNGV. CDR3 length: 15 residues. Study-wide points: TCR beta diversity, measured per million T cells, fell in a roughly linear way with age.

Peripheral blood, about 10 milliliters per donor, was collected. This clonotype was seen once. Its antigen remains unknown. The specimen was blood. The sequence was obtained from a man at least 80 years old in good health. The chain is built from TRBV11-2 and TRBJ2-7; TRBD1 matches at 8 bases. Here the CDR3 DNA reads TGTGCCAGCAGGCCACCGGGACAGGTGCCCTACGAGCAGTACTTC. It encodes CASRPPGQVPYEQYF. The full variable domain, in which reference TRBV11-2 and TRBJ2-7 provide the parts outside the CDR3, is EAGVAQSPRYKIIEKRQSVAFWCNPISGHATLYWYQQILGQGPKLLIQFQNNGVVDDSQLPKDRFSAERLKGVDSTLKIQPAKLEDSAVYLCASRPPGQVPYEQYFGPGTRLTVT.